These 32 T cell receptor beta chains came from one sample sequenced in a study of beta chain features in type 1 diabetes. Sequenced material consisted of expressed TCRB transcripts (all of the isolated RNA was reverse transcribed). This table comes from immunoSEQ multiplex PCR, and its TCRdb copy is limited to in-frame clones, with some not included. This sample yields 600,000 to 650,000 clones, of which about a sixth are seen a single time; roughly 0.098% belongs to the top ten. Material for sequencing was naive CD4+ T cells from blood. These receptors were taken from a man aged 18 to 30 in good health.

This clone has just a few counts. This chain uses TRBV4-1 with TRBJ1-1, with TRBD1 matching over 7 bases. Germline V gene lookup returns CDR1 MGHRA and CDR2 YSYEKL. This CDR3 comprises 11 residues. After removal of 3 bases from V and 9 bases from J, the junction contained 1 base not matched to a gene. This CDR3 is CASSQTGKAFF. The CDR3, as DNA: TGCGCCAGCAGCCAGACAGGGAAAGCTTTCTTT.

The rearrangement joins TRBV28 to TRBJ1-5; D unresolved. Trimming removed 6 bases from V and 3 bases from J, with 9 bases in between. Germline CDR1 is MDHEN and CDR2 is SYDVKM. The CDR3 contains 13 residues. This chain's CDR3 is CASSGSNNQPQHF. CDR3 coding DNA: TGTGCCAGCAGCGGTTCGAACAATCAGCCCCAGCATTTT.

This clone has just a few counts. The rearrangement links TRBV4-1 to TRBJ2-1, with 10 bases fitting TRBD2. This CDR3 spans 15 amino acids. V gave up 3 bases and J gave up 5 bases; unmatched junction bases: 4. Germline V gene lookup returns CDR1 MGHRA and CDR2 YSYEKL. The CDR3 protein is CASSHFGLADNEQFF. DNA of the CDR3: TGCGCCAGCAGCCATTTTGGACTAGCGGACAATGAGCAGTTCTTC.

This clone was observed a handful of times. The CDR3 coding sequence is TGTGCCAGCAGCCCCATGGGGGGGTCCTACAATGAGCAGTTCTTC. Translated: CASSPMGGSYNEQFF. V gene TRBV9 combines with J gene TRBJ2-1, with TRBD2 identical over 7 bases. Germline-derived CDR1 and CDR2 are SGDLS and YYNGEE. CDR3 length: 15 residues. The V segment lost 4 bases and the J segment 1 base; nucleotides outside the gene matches: 5.

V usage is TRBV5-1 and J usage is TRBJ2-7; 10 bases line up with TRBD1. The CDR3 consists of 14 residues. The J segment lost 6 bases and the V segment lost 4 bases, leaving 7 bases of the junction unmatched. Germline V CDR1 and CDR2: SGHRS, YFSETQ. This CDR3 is CASSIDRGLAEQYF. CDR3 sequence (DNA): TGCGCCAGCAGCATAGACAGGGGGCTAGCCGAGCAGTACTTC.

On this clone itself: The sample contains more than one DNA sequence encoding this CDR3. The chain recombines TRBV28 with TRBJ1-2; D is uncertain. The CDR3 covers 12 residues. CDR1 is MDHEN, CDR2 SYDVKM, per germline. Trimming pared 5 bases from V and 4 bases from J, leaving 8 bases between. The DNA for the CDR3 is TGTGCCAGCAGTCTCGGGGTCTATGGCTACACCTTC. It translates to CASSLGVYGYTF.

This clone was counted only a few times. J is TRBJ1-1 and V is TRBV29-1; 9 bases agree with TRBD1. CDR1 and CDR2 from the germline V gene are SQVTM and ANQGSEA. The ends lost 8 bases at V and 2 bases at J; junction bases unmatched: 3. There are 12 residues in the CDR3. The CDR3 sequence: CSSGQGNTEAFF. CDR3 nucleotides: TGCAGCTCGGGACAGGGCAACACTGAAGCTTTCTTT.

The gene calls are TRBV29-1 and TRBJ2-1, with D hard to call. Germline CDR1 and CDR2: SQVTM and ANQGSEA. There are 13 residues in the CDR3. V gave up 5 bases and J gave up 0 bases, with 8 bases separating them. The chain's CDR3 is CSVQGFSYNEQFF. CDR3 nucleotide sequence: TGCAGCGTTCAAGGTTTCTCCTACAATGAGCAGTTCTTC.

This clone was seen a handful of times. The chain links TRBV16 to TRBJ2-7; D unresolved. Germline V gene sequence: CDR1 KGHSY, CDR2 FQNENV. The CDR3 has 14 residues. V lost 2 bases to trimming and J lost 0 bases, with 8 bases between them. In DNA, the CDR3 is TGTGCCAGCAGCCAACCCGACAACTCCTACGAGCAGTACTTC. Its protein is CASSQPDNSYEQYF.

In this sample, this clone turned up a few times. The DNA of the CDR3 is TGTGCCAGCAGCTCTACTAGCGGGAGCTCCTACAATGAGCAGTTCTTC. Translated: CASSSTSGSSYNEQFF. The chain links TRBV7-3 to TRBJ2-1; 11 nucleotides align to TRBD2. The CDR3 spans 16 residues. After removal of 4 bases from V and 0 bases from J, the junction contained 2 bases not matched to a gene. Per germline, CDR1 SGHTA and CDR2 FQGTGA.

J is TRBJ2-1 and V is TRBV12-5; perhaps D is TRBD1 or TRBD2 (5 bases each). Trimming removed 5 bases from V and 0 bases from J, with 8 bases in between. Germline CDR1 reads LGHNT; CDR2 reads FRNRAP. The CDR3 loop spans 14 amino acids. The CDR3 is CASGGGVSYNEQFF. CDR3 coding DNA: TGTGCTAGTGGTGGGGGAGTCTCCTACAATGAGCAGTTCTTC.

The CDR3 region is CASSVPPGGKTGYTF. CDR3 DNA: TGTGCCAGCAGCGTACCCCCTGGGGGAAAGACTGGCTACACCTTC. V gene TRBV9 combines with J gene TRBJ1-2, with D possibly being TRBD1 (5 bases). Germline V gene lookup returns CDR1 SGDLS and CDR2 YYNGEE. CDR3 length: 15 amino acids. The V end was cut by 1 base, the J end by 7 bases, with 17 bases between.

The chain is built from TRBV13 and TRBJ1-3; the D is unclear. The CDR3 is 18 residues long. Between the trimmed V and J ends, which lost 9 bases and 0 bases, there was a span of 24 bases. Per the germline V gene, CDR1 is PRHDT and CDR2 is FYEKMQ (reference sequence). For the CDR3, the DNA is TGTGCCAGTAGTCCCCTGGCTTTTCCGGGCTTCTCTGGAAACACCATATATTTT. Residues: CASSPLAFPGFSGNTIYF.

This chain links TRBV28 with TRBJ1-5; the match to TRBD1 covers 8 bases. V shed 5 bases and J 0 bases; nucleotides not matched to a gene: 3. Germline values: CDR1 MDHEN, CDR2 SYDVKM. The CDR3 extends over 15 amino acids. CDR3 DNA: TGTGCCAGCAGTCCGACAGGGGCTAGCAATCAGCCCCAGCATTTT. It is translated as CASSPTGASNQPQHF.

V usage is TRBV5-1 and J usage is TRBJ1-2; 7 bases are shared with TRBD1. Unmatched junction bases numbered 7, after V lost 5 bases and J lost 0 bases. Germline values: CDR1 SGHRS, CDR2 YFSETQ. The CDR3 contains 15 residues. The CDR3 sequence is CASRDRTNTNYGYTF. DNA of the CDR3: TGCGCCAGCAGGGACAGGACCAACACTAACTATGGCTACACCTTC.

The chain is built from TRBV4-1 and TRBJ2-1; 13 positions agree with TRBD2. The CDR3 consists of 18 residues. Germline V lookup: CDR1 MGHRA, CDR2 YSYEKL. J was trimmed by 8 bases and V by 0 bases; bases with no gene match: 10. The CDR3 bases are TGCGCCAGCAGCCAAGATCCTCGGACTAGCGGGAGCGCTCATGAGCAGTTCTTC. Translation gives CASSQDPRTSGSAHEQFF.

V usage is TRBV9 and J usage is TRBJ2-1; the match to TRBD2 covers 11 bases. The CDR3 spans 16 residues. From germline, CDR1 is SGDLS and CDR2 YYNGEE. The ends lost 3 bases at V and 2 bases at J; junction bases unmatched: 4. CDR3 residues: CASSALAGGPYNEQFF. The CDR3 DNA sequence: TGTGCCAGCAGCGCCTTAGCGGGGGGGCCCTACAATGAGCAGTTCTTC.

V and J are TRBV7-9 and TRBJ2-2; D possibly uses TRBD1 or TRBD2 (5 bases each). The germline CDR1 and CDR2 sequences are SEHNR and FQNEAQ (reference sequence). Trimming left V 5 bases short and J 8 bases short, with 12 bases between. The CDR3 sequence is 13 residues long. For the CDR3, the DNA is TGTGCCAGCAGCCGGCCGGGGCCGGGGGAGCTGTTTTTT. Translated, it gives CASSRPGPGELFF.

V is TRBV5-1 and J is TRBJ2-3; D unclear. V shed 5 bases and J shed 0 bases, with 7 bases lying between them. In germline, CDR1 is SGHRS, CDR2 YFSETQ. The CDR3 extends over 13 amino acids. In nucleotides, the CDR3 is TGCGCCAGCAGACGCGACAGCACAGATACGCAGTATTTT. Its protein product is CASRRDSTDTQYF.

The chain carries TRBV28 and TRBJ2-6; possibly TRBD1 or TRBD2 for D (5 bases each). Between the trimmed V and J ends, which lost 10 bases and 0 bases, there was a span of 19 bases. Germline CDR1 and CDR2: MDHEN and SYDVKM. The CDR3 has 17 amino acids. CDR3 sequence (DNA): TGTGCCACCAATTGGGGGACGGATTACTCTGGGGCCAACGTCCTGACTTTC. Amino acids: CATNWGTDYSGANVLTF.

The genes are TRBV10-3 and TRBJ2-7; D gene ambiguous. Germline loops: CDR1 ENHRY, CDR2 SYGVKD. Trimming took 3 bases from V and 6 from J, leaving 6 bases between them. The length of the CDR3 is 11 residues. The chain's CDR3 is CAISEWGEQYF. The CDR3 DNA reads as TGTGCCATCAGTGAATGGGGCGAGCAGTACTTC.

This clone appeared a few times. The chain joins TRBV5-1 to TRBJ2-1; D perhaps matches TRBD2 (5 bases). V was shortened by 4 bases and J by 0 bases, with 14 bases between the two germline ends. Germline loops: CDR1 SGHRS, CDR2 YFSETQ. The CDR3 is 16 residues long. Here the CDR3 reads CASSTAADSSYNEQFF. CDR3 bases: TGCGCCAGCAGCACCGCAGCGGATAGCTCCTACAATGAGCAGTTCTTC.

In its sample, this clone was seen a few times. CDR3 amino acids: CASSLWLNTEAFF. The DNA of the CDR3 is TGTGCCAGCAGCTTATGGCTGAACACTGAAGCTTTCTTT. V usage is TRBV7-9 and J usage is TRBJ1-1; D gene ambiguous. V lost 2 bases, J lost 0 bases, and 4 bases lay in between. The V gene's germline CDR1 is SEHNR and CDR2 FQNEAQ (reference sequence). This CDR3 region has 13 residues.

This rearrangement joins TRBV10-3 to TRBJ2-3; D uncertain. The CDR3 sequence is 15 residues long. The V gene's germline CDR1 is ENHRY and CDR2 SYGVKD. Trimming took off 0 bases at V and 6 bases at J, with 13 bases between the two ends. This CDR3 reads CAISESRQRPDTQYF. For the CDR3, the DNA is TGTGCCATCAGTGAGTCTCGTCAGCGACCCGATACGCAGTATTTT.

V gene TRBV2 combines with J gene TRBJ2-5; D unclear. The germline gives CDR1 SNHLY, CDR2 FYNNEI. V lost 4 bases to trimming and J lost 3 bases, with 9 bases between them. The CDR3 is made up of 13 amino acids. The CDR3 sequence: CASSARTEETQYF. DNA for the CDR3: TGTGCCAGCAGTGCTAGGACCGAAGAGACCCAGTACTTC.

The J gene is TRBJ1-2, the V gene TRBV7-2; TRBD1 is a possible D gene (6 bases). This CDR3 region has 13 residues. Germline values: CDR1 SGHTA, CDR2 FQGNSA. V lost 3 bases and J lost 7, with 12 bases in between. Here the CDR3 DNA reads TGTGCCAGCAGCTTTGGGGGGCCAAGTGGCTACACCTTC. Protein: CASSFGGPSGYTF.

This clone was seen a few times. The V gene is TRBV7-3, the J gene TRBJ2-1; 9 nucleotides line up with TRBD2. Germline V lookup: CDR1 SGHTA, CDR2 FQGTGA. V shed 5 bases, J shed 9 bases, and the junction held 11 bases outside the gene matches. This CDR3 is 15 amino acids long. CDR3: CASSMAGGPPVEQFF. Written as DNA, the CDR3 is TGTGCCAGCAGCATGGCGGGGGGGCCCCCTGTTGAGCAGTTCTTC. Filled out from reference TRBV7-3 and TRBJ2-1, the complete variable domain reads GAGVSQTPSNKVTEKGKYVELRCDPISGHTALYWYRQSLGQGPEFLIYFQGTGAADDSGLPNDRFFAVRPEGSVSTLKIQRTERGDSAVYLCASSMAGGPPVEQFFGPGTRLTVL.

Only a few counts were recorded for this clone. CDR3 coding DNA: TGCAGCGTTGAAAGGCAGCGGGGGCTTGCTTTCTTT. It encodes CSVERQRGLAFF. The V and J genes are TRBV29-1 and TRBJ1-1, with a tentative D call TRBD1 (6 bases). The length of the CDR3 is 12 residues. CDR1 SQVTM and CDR2 ANQGSEA come from the germline V gene. Trimming stripped 2 bases from V and 11 bases from J, with 15 bases between.

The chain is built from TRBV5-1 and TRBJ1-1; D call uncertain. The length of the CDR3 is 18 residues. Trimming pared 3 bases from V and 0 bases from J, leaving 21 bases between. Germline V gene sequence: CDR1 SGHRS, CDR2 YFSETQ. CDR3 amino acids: CASSSKRVVGSMNTEAFF. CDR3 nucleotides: TGCGCCAGCAGCTCGAAACGGGTGGTGGGGTCCATGAACACTGAAGCTTTCTTT. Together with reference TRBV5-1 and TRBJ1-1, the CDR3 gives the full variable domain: KAGVTQTPRYLIKTRGQQVTLSCSPISGHRSVSWYQQTPGQGLQFLFEYFSETQRNKGNFPGRFSGRQFSNSRSEMNVSTLELGDSALYLCASSSKRVVGSMNTEAFFGQGTRLTVV.

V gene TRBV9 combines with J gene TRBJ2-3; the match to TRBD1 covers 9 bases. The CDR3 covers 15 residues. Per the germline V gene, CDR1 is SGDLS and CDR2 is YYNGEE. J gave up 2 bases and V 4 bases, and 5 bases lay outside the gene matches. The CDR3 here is CASSYRDRATDTQYF. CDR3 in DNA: TGTGCCAGCAGCTACCGGGACAGGGCCACAGATACGCAGTATTTT.

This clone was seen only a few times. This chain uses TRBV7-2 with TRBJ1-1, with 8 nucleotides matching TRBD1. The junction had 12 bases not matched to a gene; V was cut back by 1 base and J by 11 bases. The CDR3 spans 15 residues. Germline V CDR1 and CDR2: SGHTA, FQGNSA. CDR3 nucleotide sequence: TGTGCCAGCAGCTTAGGACAGGGGAGGGGGAGTTGGGCTTTCTTT. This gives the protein CASSLGQGRGSWAFF.

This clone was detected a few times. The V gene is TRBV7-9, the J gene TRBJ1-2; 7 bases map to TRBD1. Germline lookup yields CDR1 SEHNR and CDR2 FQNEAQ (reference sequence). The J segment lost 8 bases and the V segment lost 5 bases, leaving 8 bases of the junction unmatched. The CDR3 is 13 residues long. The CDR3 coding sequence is TGTGCCAGCAGCCCTGACAGGGATCGGGGCTACACCTTC. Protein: CASSPDRDRGYTF.